This passage covers 19 T cell receptor beta chains from one sample sequenced in a study of somatic mutations in cytotoxic T cells in rheumatoid arthritis. The protocol was immunoSEQ multiplex PCR, while the TCRdb copy is restricted to in-frame clones and leaves out a portion. The table includes some 27,000 clones, 70% to 80% detected once. Input material: CD8+ T cells sorted from blood. The receptors derive from a woman aged 18 to 35 in good health.

The genes are TRBV28 and TRBJ2-7, with a possible D match to TRBD2 (5 bases). CDR3 size: 13 residues. Germline V CDR1 and CDR2: MDHEN, SYDVKM. V lost 3 bases and J lost 2, with 8 bases in between. CDR3 amino acids: CASSFPGAYEQYF. In DNA form, the CDR3 reads TGTGCCAGCAGTTTCCCCGGGGCCTACGAGCAGTACTTC. Full variable domain (remainder filled in from reference TRBV28 and TRBJ2-7): DVKVTQSSRYLVKRTGEKVFLECVQDMDHENMFWYRQDPGLGLRLIYFSYDVKMKEKGDIPEGYSVSREKKERFSLILESASTNQTSMYLCASSFPGAYEQYFGPGTRLTVT.

The rearrangement joins TRBV15 to TRBJ2-1; TRBD2 aligns across 10 bases. This CDR3 is 15 amino acids long. V shed 4 bases, J shed 7 bases, and the junction held 7 bases outside the gene matches. Germline values: CDR1 LNHNV, CDR2 YYDKDF (reference sequence). This chain's CDR3 is CATSNKAGGPNEQFF. The CDR3, as DNA: TGTGCCACCAGCAACAAAGCGGGAGGGCCAAATGAGCAGTTCTTC.

The chain employs TRBV5-6 and TRBJ2-5, with D possibly TRBD1 on 6 matching bases. Trimming cost V 2 bases and J 0 bases, with 8 bases left between them. Germline CDR1 reads SGHDT; CDR2 reads YYEEEE. CDR3 length: 14 amino acids. CDR3 loop: CASSLGQYQETQYF. In nucleotides, the CDR3 is TGTGCCAGCAGCTTAGGACAGTACCAAGAGACCCAGTACTTC.

This clone was recorded once. The gene calls are TRBV5-6 and TRBJ2-7; possible D gene TRBD1, 6 bases. V lost 4 bases, J lost 6 bases, and 17 bases lay in between. Germline V lookup: CDR1 SGHDT, CDR2 YYEEEE. The CDR3 has 14 residues. The DNA for the CDR3 is TGTGCCAGCAGCCCCACCGGGACATTGGGCGAGCAGTACGTC. Amino acid sequence: CASSPTGTLGEQYV.

This chain connects TRBV28 to TRBJ1-6; 8 bases are shared with TRBD1. V lost 4 bases, J lost 10 bases, and 12 bases stayed unmatched. Germline-derived CDR1 and CDR2 are MDHEN and SYDVKM. There are 16 residues in the CDR3. CDR3 loop: CASSWTGRGTGSPLHF. CDR3 sequence (DNA): TGTGCCAGCAGTTGGACAGGGCGAGGGACGGGGTCACCCCTCCACTTT.

The chain uses TRBV12-5 and TRBJ1-1; 7 bases map to TRBD1. This CDR3 region has 16 residues. Germline-derived CDR1 and CDR2 are LGHNT and FRNRAP. V trimming: 5 bases; J trimming: 2 bases; junction bases outside the gene matches: 11. The CDR3 spells CASGPRTGQSNTEAFF. Written as DNA, the CDR3 is TGTGCTAGTGGTCCCCGGACAGGCCAATCTAACACTGAAGCTTTCTTT.

The V gene is TRBV7-2, the J gene TRBJ2-3, with 7 nucleotides matching TRBD2. Germline V gene lookup returns CDR1 SGHTA and CDR2 FQGNSA. V shed 3 bases, J shed 2 bases, and the junction held 2 bases outside the gene matches. This CDR3 has 14 amino acids. The CDR3: CASSLGGTTDTQYF. The CDR3, as DNA: TGTGCCAGCAGCTTGGGGGGGACCACAGATACGCAGTATTTT.

V and J are TRBV5-5 and TRBJ1-2, with D maybe TRBD1 (5 bases). CDR1 and CDR2 (germline): SGHKS, YYEKEE (reference sequence). Trimming pared 3 bases from V and 4 bases from J, leaving 16 bases between. This CDR3 comprises 15 residues. The CDR3 protein is CASSYRGGESYGYTF. The CDR3 DNA is TGTGCCAGCAGCTACCGGGGGGGAGAGAGCTATGGCTACACCTTC.

A few counts support this clone. The chain recombines TRBV27 with TRBJ2-7; D is unresolved. Trimming cost V 6 bases and J 2 bases, with 11 bases left between them. The germline gives CDR1 MNHEY, CDR2 SMNVEV (reference sequence). The CDR3 is 13 residues long. The CDR3 DNA is TGTGCCAGCAGCTTCGACCCGACCTACGAGCAGTACTTC. This codes for CASSFDPTYEQYF.

This chain joins TRBV7-9 and TRBJ1-1; tentatively, D is TRBD1 (6 bases). V was clipped by 4 bases and J by 0 bases, with 12 bases between them. The CDR3 is made up of 15 amino acids. Germline lookup yields CDR1 SEHNR and CDR2 FQNEAQ (reference sequence). The CDR3 loop is CASSSLGGLNTEAFF. The DNA for the CDR3 is TGTGCCAGCAGCTCTCTTGGGGGGCTGAACACTGAAGCTTTCTTT.

V and J are TRBV27 and TRBJ1-5; D is undetermined. The V end lost 3 bases, the J end lost 8 bases, and 14 bases lay between the germline ends. Germline V gene lookup returns CDR1 MNHEY and CDR2 SMNVEV (reference sequence). The CDR3 runs to 14 residues. The CDR3 is CASSLSSTKEPQHF. The CDR3 nucleotides read TGTGCCAGCAGTTTGTCGTCTACGAAGGAGCCCCAGCATTTT.

This sequence joins TRBV28 and TRBJ2-3, with D tentatively TRBD1 (6 bases). The CDR3 contains 15 residues. V shed 5 bases and J shed 2 bases, with 14 bases lying between them. Germline values: CDR1 MDHEN, CDR2 SYDVKM. CDR3 DNA sequence: TGTGCCAGCAGTCTCTCCGGGACATCCACAGATACGCAGTATTTT. It encodes CASSLSGTSTDTQYF.

The chain employs TRBV23-1 and TRBJ1-1; 7 nucleotides line up with TRBD1. TRBV23-1 carries the ORF label, with uncertain function. The CDR3 loop spans 15 amino acids. The J segment lost 0 bases and the V segment lost 8 bases, leaving 9 bases of the junction unmatched. CDR3: CASPRQGIMNTEAFF. In nucleotides, the CDR3 is TGCGCCAGCCCCCGACAGGGAATAATGAACACTGAAGCTTTCTTT.

The chain links TRBV2 to TRBJ1-1; D remains ambiguous. V gave up 5 bases and J gave up 5 bases, with 3 bases separating them. This CDR3 is built from 10 residues. Germline CDR1 SNHLY, CDR2 FYNNEI. The CDR3: CASSFTEAFF. DNA for the CDR3: TGTGCCAGCAGTTTTACTGAAGCTTTCTTT.

A few counts support this clone. This chain uses TRBV28 with TRBJ2-1; D might be TRBD1 or TRBD2, each matching 5 bases. The germline CDR1 and CDR2 sequences are MDHEN and SYDVKM. There are 13 residues in the CDR3. The germline V and J ends were trimmed by 5 bases and 8 bases, with 13 bases remaining between them. The CDR3 is CASSNPWGYEQFF. The CDR3 DNA reads TGTGCCAGCAGTAACCCATGGGGGTATGAGCAGTTCTTC.

The chain couples TRBV27 to TRBJ2-3; perhaps TRBD2 as D (6 bases). The CDR3 length is 14 residues. Trimming took 5 bases from V and 2 from J, leaving 11 bases between them. Germline V gene sequence: CDR1 MNHEY, CDR2 SMNVEV (reference sequence). CDR3 in DNA: TGTGCCAGCAGTCTTCTAGCGTACACAGATACGCAGTATTTT. It translates to CASSLLAYTDTQYF.

The J gene is TRBJ1-2, the V gene TRBV28; D gene ambiguous. The length of the CDR3 is 15 residues. The V and J ends lost 6 bases and 2 bases respectively, with 16 bases between them. CDR1 and CDR2 from the germline V gene are MDHEN and SYDVKM. CDR3 sequence reads: CASRPSSTFNYGYTF. For the CDR3, the DNA is TGTGCCAGCAGACCCTCCTCGACGTTCAACTATGGCTACACCTTC.

The rearrangement uses TRBV4-2 and TRBJ2-1, with a tentative D call TRBD2 (7 bases). This CDR3 has 14 residues. The V gene's germline CDR1 is LGHNA and CDR2 YNFKEQ. The V and J ends lost 3 bases and 8 bases respectively, with 14 bases between them. For the CDR3, the DNA is TGTGCCAGCAGCCAGAATCGGGGGGCGGATGAGCAGTTCTTC. Translated: CASSQNRGADEQFF.

This clone has a single count. This chain joins TRBV6-1 and TRBJ1-4, with D unclear. This CDR3 region has 14 residues. Trimming left V 5 bases short and J 10 bases short, with 17 bases between. The germline CDR1 and CDR2 sequences are MNHNS and SASEGT. The CDR3 DNA reads as TGTGCCAGCAGTCCCGGGCCTGGGATTGGAAAACTGTTTTTT. Its translation is CASSPGPGIGKLFF.